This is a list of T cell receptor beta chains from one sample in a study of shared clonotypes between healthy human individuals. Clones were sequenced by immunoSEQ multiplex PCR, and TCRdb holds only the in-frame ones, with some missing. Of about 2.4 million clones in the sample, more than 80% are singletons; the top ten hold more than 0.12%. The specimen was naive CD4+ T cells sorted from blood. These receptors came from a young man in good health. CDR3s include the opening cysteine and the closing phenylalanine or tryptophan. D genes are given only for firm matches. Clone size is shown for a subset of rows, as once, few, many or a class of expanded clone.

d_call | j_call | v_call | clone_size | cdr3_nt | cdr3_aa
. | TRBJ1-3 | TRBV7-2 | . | TGTGCCAGCAGCTTAAGAATAACAGCATTTGAAAACACCATATATTTT | CASSLRITAFENTIYF
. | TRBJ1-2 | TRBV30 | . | TGTGCCTGGAGTGTACCAGGGTCGGTTGGCTACACCTTC | CAWSVPGSVGYTF
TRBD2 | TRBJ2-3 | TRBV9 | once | TGTGCCAGCAGCGTAAGCTTAGCGGGAGGGCCGACAGATACGCAGTATTTT | CASSVSLAGGPTDTQYF
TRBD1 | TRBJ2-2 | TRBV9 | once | TGTGCCAGCAGCACCGGACAGGGGGCGGCCGGGGAGCTGTTTTTT | CASSTGQGAAGELFF
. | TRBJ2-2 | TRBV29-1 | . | TGCAGCGTTTCTCCCTCTTTCACCGGGGAGCTGTTTTTT | CSVSPSFTGELFF
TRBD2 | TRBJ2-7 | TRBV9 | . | TGTGCCAGCACCAAGGGGGAAGGACTAGCACCCTACGAGCAGTACTTC | CASTKGEGLAPYEQYF
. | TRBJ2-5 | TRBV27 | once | TGTGCCAGCAGACAGCGGTACCAAGGGGCCCAGTACTTC | CASRQRYQGAQYF
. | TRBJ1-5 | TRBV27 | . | TGTGCCAGCAGCCCAAGGTGGGGGGGCGATAGCAATCAGCCCCAGCATTTT | CASSPRWGGDSNQPQHF
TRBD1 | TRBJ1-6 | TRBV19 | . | TGTGCCACCCGGGACAGCAATAATTCACCCCTCCACTTT | CATRDSNNSPLHF
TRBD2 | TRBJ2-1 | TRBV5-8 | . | TGTGCCCCTTTTTGGGCCCTAGCGGGGACCACCTACAATGAGCAGTTCTTC | CAPFWALAGTTYNEQFF
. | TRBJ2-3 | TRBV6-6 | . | TGTGCCAGCAGACCACAGGGCTCTAGCACAGATACGCAGTATTTT | CASRPQGSSTDTQYF
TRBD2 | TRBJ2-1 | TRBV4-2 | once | TGTGCCAGCAGCCAAGATCCTAGCGGGGGCAATGAGCAGTTCTTC | CASSQDPSGGNEQFF
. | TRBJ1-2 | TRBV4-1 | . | TGCGCCAGCAGCCAAGGGGGGCACCTCAACTATGGCTACACCTTC | CASSQGGHLNYGYTF
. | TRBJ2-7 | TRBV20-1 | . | TGCAGTGCTAGGCCCTACGAGCAGTACTTC | CSARPYEQYF
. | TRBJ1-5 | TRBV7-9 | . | TGTGCCGGCGGTGGTAATAGCAATCAGCCCCAGCATTTT | CAGGGNSNQPQHF
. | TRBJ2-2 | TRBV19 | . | TGTGCCAGTATAAAGACTAAGAACACCGGGGAGCTGTTTTTT | CASIKTKNTGELFF
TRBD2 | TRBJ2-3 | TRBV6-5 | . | TGTGCCAGCAGTTACTCCCTAGCGGGGGGGGATACGCAGTATTTT | CASSYSLAGGDTQYF
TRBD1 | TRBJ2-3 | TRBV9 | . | TGTGCCAGCAGCTTGGGACAGGGGACAGATACGCAGTATTTT | CASSLGQGTDTQYF
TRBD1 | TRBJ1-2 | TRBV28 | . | TGTGCCAGCAGACAGACAGGGAGCTATGGCTACACCTTC | CASRQTGSYGYTF
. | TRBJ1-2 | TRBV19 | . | TGTGCCAGTAGTCCGCGCCCCGGGGGGATTGTTAACTATGGCTACACCTTC | CASSPRPGGIVNYGYTF
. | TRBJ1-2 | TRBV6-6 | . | TGTGCCAGTGTAAGGGACGTCTCAGCTAACTATGGCTACACCTTC | CASVRDVSANYGYTF
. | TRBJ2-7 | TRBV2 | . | TGTGCCAGCAGTGACGGGCCCAGGGAGTACTTC | CASSDGPREYF
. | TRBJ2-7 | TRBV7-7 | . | TGTGCTAGCAGCTTAGGGGTAGGGAGGATTTACGAGCAGTACTTC | CASSLGVGRIYEQYF
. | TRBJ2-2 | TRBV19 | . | TGTGCCAGTAGTATCCTCGGGACGGATGGGACCGGGGAGCTGTTTTTT | CASSILGTDGTGELFF
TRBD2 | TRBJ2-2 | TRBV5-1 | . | TGCGCCAGCAGCTTGGAAGGACTAGCGATGACCGGGGAGCTGTTTTTT | CASSLEGLAMTGELFF
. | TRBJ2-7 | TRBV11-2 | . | TGTGCCAGCAGCTTCGGAGATTACGAGCAGTACTTC | CASSFGDYEQYF
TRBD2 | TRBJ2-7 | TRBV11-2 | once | TGTGCCAGCAGCTGGACTAGCGACGCCTACGAGCAGTACTTC | CASSWTSDAYEQYF
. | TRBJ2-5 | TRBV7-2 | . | TGTGCCAGCAGCCCCCCGGGAATTGGAGAGACCCAGTACTTC | CASSPPGIGETQYF
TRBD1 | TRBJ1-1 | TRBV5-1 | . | TGCGCCAGCAGCGTTGGGACAGCCCCAAGGCTAGAAGCTTTCTTT | CASSVGTAPRLEAFF
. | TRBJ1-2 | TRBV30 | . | TGTGCCTGGTCCGGGACTCCAAACTATGGCTACACCTTC | CAWSGTPNYGYTF
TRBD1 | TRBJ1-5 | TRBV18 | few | TGTGCCAGCTCACTGGGACAGGGCGGCAATCAGCCCCAGCATTTT | CASSLGQGGNQPQHF
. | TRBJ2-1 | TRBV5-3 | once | TGTGCCAGAAGCCTAATTGGCGGCCTCTACAATGAGCAGTTCTTC | CARSLIGGLYNEQFF
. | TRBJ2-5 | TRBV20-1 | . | TGCAGTGCTAGGCCTCAAGAGACCCAGTACTTC | CSARPQETQYF
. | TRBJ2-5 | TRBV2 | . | TGTGCCAGCAGCGCCCCCCCGCGTTCCGGAGAGACCCAGTACTTC | CASSAPPRSGETQYF
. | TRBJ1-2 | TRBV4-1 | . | TGCGCCAGCAGCCAAGATTTCTCGAGGGTCCGGGGCTACACCTTC | CASSQDFSRVRGYTF
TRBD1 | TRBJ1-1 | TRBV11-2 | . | TGTGCCAGCAGCGCTGACAGGGGTGGGACTGAAGCTTTCTTT | CASSADRGGTEAFF
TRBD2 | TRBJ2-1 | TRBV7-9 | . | TGTGCCAGCAGCTTTATAACTAGCGGGAAGGTAGGGCAGTTCTTC | CASSFITSGKVGQFF
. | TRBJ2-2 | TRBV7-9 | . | TGTGCCAGCAGCCCAAGGACAGTTACCGGGGAGCTGTTTTTT | CASSPRTVTGELFF
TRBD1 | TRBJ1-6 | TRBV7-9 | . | TGTGCCAGCAGCCCCGGGACAGGGGAGCAGTCACCCCTCCACTTT | CASSPGTGEQSPLHF
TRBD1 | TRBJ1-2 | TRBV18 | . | TGTGCCAGCTCAGAGGACAGGGCCCGAGGCTACACCTTC | CASSEDRARGYTF
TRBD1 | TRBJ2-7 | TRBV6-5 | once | TGTGCCAGCAGTTACTCGAGGACAGGGGGTGAGCAGTACTTC | CASSYSRTGGEQYF
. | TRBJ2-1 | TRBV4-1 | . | TGCGCCAGCAGCCAAGATCCGGAGTATCTCCTCAATGAGCAGTTCTTC | CASSQDPEYLLNEQFF
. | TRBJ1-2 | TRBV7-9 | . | TGTGCCAGCAGCTTAACAGGGCCGGGGGATGGCTACACCTTC | CASSLTGPGDGYTF
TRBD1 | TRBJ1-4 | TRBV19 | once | TGTGCCAGTAATCGAAGACAGGGAGGTGAAAAACTGTTTTTT | CASNRRQGGEKLFF
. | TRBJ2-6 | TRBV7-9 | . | TGTGCCAGCAGCTACAACACCGGGAAAAGCTCTGGGGCCAACGTCCTGACTTTC | CASSYNTGKSSGANVLTF
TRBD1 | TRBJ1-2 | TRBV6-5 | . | TGTGCCAGCAGTTACTCCGGAACAGGGGGCTACTATGGCTACACCTTC | CASSYSGTGGYYGYTF
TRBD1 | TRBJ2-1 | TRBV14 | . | TGTGCCAGCAGCCAAGGTCTTACAGGGGGCATCCCCAATGAGCAGTTCTTC | CASSQGLTGGIPNEQFF
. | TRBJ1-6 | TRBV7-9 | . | TGTGCCAGCAGCCTATACAGTTCACCCCTCCACTTT | CASSLYSSPLHF
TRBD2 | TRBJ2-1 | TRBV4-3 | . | TGCGCCAGCAGCCAAGGGGGAGGGTCCTACAATGAGCAGTTCTTC | CASSQGGGSYNEQFF
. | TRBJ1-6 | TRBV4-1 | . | TGCGCCAGCAGCCAAGGAGAAGGTAGTAATTCACCCCTCCACTTT | CASSQGEGSNSPLHF
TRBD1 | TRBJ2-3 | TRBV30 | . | TGTGCCTGGGGGACAGGGAGCACAGATACGCAGTATTTT | CAWGTGSTDTQYF
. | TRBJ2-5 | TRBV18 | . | TGTGCCAGCTCACCACCCGCGGTTACGTACCAAGAGACCCAGTACTTC | CASSPPAVTYQETQYF